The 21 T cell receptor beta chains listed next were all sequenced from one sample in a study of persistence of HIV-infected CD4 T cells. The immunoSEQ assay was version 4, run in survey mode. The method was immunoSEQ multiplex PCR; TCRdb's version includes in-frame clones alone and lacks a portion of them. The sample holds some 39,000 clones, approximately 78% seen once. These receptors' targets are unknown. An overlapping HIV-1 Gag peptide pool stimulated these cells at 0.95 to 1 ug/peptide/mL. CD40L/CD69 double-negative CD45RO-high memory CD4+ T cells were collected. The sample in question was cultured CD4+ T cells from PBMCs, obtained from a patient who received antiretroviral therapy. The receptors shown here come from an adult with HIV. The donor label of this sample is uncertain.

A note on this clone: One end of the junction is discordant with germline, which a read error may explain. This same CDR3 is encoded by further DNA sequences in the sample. CDR3 nucleotide sequence: TGTGCCAGCAGTGAAACGGGGCGTGGGTCCGGGGAGTTGTTTTTT. It is translated as CASSETGRGSGELFF. The chain uses TRBV2 and TRBJ2-2; D possibly matches TRBD1 or TRBD2 (5 bases each). In germline, CDR1 is SNHLY, CDR2 FYNNEI. The CDR3 extends over 15 amino acids.

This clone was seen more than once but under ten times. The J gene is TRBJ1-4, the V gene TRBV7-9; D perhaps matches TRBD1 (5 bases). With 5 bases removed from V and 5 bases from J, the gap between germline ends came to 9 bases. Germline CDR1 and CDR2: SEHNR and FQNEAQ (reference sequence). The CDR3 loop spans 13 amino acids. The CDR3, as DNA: TGTGCCAGCAGCCGGGACGGAAATGAAAAACTGTTTTTT. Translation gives CASSRDGNEKLFF.

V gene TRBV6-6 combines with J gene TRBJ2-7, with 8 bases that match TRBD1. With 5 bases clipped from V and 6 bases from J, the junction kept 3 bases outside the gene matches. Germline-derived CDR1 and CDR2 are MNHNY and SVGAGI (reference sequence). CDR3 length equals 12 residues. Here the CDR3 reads CASSDRGAEQYV. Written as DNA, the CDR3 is TGTGCCAGCAGTGACAGGGGAGCCGAGCAGTACGTC.

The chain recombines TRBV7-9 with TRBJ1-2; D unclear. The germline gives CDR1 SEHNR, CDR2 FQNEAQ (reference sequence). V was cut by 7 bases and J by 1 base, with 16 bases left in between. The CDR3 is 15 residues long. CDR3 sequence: CASNNGPHDNYGYTF. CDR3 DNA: TGTGCCAGCAATAACGGTCCCCATGATAACTATGGCTACACCTTC.

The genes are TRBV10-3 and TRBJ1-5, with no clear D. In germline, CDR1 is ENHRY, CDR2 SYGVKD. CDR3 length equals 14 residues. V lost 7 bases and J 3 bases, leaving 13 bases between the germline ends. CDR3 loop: CAIKDREDNQPQHF. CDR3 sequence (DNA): TGTGCCATCAAGGACCGGGAGGACAATCAGCCCCAGCATTTT.

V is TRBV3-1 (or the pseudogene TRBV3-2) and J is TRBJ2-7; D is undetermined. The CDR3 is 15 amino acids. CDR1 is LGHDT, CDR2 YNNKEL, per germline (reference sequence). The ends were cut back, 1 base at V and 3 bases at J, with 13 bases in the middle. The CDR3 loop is CASSQAPGSYYEQYF. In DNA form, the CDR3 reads TGTGCCAGCAGCCAAGCTCCCGGGTCTTACTACGAGCAGTACTTC.

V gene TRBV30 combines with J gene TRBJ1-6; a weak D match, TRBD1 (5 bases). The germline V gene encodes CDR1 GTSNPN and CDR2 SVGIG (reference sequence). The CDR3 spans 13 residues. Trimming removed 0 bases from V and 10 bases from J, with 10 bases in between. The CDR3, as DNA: TGTGCCTGGAGTGTGGGGCAGCGATCACCCCTCCACTTT. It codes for CAWSVGQRSPLHF.

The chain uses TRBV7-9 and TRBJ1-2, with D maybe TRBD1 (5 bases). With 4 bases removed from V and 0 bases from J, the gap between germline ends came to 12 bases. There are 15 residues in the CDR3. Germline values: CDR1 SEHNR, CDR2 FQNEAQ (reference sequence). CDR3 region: CASSSSGGSNYGYTF. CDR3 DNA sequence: TGTGCCAGCAGCTCCTCCGGGGGTTCTAACTATGGCTACACCTTC.

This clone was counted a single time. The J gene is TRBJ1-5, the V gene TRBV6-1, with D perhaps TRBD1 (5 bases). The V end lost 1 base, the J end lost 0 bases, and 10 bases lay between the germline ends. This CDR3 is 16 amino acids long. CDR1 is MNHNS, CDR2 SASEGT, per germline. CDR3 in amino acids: CASSEETAYSNQPQHF. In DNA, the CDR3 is TGTGCCAGCAGTGAAGAGACAGCTTATAGCAATCAGCCCCAGCATTTT.

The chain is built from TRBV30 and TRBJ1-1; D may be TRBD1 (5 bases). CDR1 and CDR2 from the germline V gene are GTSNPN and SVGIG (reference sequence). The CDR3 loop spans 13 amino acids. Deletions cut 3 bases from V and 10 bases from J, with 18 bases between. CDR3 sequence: CAWRGDRRSPAFF. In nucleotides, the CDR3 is TGTGCCTGGAGAGGGGATAGAAGGAGTCCAGCTTTCTTT.

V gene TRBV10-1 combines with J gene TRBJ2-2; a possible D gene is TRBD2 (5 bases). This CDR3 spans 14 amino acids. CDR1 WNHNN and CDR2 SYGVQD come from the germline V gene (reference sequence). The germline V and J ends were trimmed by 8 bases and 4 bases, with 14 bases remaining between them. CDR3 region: CASGGPPLTGELFF. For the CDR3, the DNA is TGCGCCAGCGGCGGGCCGCCTCTCACCGGGGAGCTGTTTTTT.

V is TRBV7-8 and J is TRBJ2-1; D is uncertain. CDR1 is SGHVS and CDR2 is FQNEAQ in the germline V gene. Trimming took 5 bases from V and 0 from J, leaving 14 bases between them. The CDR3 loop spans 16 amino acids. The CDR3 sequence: CASSRRGASSYNEQFF. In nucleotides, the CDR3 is TGTGCCAGCAGCCGGCGTGGTGCGAGCTCCTACAATGAGCAGTTCTTC.

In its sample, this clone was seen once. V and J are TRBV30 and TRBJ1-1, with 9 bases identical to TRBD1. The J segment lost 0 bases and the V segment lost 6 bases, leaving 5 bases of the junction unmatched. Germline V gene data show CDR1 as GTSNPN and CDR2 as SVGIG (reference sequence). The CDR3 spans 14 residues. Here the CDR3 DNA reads TGTGCCTGTCCCGGGACAGGGATGAACACTGAAGCTTTCTTT. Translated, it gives CACPGTGMNTEAFF.

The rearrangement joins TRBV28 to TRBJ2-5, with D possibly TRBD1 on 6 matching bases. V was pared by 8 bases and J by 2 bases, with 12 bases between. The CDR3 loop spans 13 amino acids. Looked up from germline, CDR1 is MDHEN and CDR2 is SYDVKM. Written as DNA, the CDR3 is TGTGCCAGCCTTGACAGGTCACAAGAGACCCAGTACTTC. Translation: CASLDRSQETQYF.

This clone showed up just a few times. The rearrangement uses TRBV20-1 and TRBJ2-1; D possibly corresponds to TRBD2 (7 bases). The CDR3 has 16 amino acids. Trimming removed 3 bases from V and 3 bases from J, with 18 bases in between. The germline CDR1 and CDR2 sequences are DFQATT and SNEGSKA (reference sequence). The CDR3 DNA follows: TGCAGTGCTAGTCTTGGGGGGGGCGGTGACTACAATGAGCAGTTCTTC. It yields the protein CSASLGGGGDYNEQFF.

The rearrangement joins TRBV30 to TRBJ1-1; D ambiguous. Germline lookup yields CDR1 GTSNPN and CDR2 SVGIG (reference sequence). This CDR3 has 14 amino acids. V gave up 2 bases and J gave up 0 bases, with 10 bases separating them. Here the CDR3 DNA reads TGTGCCTGGAGTCTCGGCACCATGAACACTGAAGCTTTCTTT. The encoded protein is CAWSLGTMNTEAFF.

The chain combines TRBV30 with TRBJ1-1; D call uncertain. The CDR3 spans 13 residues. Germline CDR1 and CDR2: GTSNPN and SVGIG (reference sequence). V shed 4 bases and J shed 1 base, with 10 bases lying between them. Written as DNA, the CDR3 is TGTGCCTGGATAATTAACTCGAACACTGAAGCTTTCTTT. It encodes CAWIINSNTEAFF.

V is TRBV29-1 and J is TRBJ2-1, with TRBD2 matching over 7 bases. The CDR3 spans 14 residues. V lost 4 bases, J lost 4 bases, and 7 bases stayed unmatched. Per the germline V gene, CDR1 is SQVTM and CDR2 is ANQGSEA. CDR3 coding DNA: TGCAGCGTTGTTCGCCTAGCGGAATACAATGAGCAGTTCTTC. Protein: CSVVRLAEYNEQFF.

CDR3 residues: CASSFTSGGVFEQFF. The CDR3 nucleotides read TGCGCCAGCAGCTTCACTAGCGGGGGGGTTTTCGAGCAGTTCTTC. This rearrangement joins TRBV5-1 to TRBJ2-1; 13 bases are shared with TRBD2. The V gene's germline CDR1 is SGHRS and CDR2 YFSETQ. Losses at the gene ends were 2 bases for V and 10 bases for J; bases not matched to a gene: 6. CDR3 length: 15 residues. The full variable domain, completed using reference TRBV5-1 and TRBJ2-1, is KAGVTQTPRYLIKTRGQQVTLSCSPISGHRSVSWYQQTPGQGLQFLFEYFSETQRNKGNFPGRFSGRQFSNSRSEMNVSTLELGDSALYLCASSFTSGGVFEQFFGPGTRLTVL.

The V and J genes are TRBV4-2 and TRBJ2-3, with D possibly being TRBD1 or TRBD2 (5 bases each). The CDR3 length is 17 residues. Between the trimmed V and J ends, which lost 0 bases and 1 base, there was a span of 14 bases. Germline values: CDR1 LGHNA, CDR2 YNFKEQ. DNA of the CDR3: TGTGCCAGCAGCCAAGAAACCCGGGACCCGGGCACAGATACGCAGTATTTT. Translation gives CASSQETRDPGTDTQYF.

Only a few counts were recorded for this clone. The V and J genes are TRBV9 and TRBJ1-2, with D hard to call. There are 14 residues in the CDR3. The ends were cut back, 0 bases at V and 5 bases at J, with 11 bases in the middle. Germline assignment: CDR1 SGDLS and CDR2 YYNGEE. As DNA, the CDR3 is TGTGCCAGCAGCGTAGATCGGCAGGATTATGGCTACACCTTC. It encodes CASSVDRQDYGYTF.